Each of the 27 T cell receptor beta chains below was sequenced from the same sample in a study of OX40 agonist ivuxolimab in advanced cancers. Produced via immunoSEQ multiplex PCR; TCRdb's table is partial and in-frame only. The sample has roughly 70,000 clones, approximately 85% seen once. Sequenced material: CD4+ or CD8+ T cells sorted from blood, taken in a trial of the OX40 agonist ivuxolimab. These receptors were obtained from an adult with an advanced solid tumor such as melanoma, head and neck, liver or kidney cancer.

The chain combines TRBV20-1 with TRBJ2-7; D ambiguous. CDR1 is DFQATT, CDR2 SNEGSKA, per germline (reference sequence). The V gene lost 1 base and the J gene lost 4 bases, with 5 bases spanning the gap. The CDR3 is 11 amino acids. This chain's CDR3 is CSARGDYEQYF. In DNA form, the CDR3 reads TGCAGTGCTAGAGGAGATTACGAGCAGTACTTC.

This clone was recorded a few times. CDR3: CASSSWGGAEAFF. The CDR3 region has the DNA TGTGCCAGCAGCTCCTGGGGGGGAGCCGAAGCTTTCTTT. The chain carries TRBV5-4 and TRBJ1-1, with D possibly matching TRBD1 (5 bases). Trimming pared 3 bases from V and 8 bases from J, leaving 14 bases between. This CDR3 has 13 residues. Germline CDR1 and CDR2: SGHNT and YYREEE (reference sequence).

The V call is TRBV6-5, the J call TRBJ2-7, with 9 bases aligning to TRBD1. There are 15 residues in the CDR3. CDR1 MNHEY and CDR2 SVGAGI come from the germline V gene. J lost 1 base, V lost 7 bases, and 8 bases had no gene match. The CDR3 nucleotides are TGTGCCAGCAAAAAGGGGGACAGGGAATCCTACGAGCAGTACTTC. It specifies CASKKGDRESYEQYF.

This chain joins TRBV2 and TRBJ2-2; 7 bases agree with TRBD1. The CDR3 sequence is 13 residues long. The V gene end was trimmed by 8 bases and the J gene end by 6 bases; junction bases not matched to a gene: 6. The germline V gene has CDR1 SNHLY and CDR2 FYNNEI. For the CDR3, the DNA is TGTGCCAGCGGACAGGACGGCGCCGGGGAGCTGTTTTTT. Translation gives CASGQDGAGELFF. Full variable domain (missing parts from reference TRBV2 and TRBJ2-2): EPEVTQTPSHQVTQMGQEVILRCVPISNHLYFYWYRQILGQKVEFLVSFYNNEISEKSEIFDDQFSVERPDGSNFTLKIRSTKLEDSAMYFCASGQDGAGELFFGEGSRLTVL.

The CDR3 coding sequence is TGTGCCAGCAGCTTAGCCGTAGGCGGCGGGAAGGAGCTGTTTTTT. Residues: CASSLAVGGGKELFF. The genes are TRBV11-3 and TRBJ2-2, with a possible D match to TRBD2 (6 bases). Germline loops: CDR1 SGHNT, CDR2 YENEEA. This CDR3 has 15 residues. The V gene lost 1 base and the J gene lost 10 bases, with 16 bases spanning the gap.

CDR3 in amino acids: CSVERLARGGKGEQYF. As DNA, the CDR3 is TGCAGCGTTGAACGACTAGCGAGGGGGGGGAAGGGCGAGCAGTACTTC. This chain joins TRBV29-1 and TRBJ2-7; 8 nucleotides agree with TRBD2. This CDR3 region has 16 residues. The junction had 15 bases not matched to a gene; V was cut back by 2 bases and J by 6 bases. Germline CDR1 SQVTM, CDR2 ANQGSEA.

The CDR3 bases are TGTGCCAGCACCGAAAGAGGGGGCCTAGCTCAGCCCCAGCATTTT. It translates to CASTERGGLAQPQHF. This sequence joins TRBV6-5 and TRBJ1-5, with 7 bases aligning to TRBD1. The junction had 12 bases not matched to a gene; V was cut back by 7 bases and J by 6 bases. The CDR3 extends over 15 amino acids. Germline CDR1 is MNHEY and CDR2 is SVGAGI.

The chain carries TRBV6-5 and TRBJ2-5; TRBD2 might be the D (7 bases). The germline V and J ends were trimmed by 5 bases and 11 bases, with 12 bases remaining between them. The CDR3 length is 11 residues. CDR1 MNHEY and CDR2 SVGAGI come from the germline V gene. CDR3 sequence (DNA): TGTGCCAGCAGTGTAGGGGGGGAGCAGTACTTC. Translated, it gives CASSVGGEQYF.

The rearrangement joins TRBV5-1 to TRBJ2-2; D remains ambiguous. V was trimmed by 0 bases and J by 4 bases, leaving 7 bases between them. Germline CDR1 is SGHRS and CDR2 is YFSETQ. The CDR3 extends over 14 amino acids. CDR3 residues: CASSLGHVTGELFF. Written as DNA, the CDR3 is TGCGCCAGCAGCTTGGGACATGTCACCGGGGAGCTGTTTTTT.

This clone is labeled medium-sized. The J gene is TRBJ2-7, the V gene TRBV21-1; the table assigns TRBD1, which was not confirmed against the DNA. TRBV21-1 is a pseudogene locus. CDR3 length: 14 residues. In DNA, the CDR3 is TGTGCCAGCAGCTCTACCTTTGACAACTACGAGCAGTACTTC. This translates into CASSSTFDNYEQYF.

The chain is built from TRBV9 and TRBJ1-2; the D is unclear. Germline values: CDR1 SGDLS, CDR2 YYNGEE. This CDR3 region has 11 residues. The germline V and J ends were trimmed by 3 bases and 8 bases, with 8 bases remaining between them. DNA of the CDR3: TGTGCCAGCAGCGCTGATTCCGGCTACACCTTC. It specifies CASSADSGYTF.

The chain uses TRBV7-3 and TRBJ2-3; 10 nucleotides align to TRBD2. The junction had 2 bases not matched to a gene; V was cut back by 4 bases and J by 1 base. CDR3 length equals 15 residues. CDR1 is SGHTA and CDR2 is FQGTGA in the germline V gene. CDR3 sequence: CASSSGTSGTDTQYF. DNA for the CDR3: TGTGCCAGCAGCTCCGGGACTAGCGGCACAGATACGCAGTATTTT.

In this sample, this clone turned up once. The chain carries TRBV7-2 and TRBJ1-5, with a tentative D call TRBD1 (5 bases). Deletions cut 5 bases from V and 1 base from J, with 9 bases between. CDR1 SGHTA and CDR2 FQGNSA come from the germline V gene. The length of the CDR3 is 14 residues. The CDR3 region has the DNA TGTGCCAGCAGCCCCAGGGACAGCAATCAGCCCCAGCATTTT. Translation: CASSPRDSNQPQHF. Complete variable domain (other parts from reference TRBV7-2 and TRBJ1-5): GAGVSQSPSNKVTEKGKDVELRCDPISGHTALYWYRQSLGQGLEFLIYFQGNSAPDKSGLPSDRFSAERTGGSVSTLTIQRTQQEDSAVYLCASSPRDSNQPQHFGDGTRLSIL.

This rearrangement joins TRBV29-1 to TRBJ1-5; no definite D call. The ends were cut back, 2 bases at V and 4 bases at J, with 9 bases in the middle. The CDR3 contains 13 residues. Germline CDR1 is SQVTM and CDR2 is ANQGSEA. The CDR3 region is CSVEFATNQPQHF. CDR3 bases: TGCAGCGTTGAATTTGCTACTAATCAGCCCCAGCATTTT. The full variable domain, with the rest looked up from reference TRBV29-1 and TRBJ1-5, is SAVISQKPSRDICQRGTSLTIQCQVDSQVTMMFWYRQQPGQSLTLIATANQGSEATYESGFVIDKFPISRPNLTFSTLTVSNMSPEDSSIYLCSVEFATNQPQHFGDGTRLSIL.

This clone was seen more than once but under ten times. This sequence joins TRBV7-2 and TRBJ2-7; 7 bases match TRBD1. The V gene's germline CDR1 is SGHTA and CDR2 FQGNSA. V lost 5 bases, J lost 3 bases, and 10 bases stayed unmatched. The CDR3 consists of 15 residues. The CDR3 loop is CASSPKTGNVYEQYF. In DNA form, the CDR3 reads TGTGCCAGCAGCCCCAAGACAGGGAACGTCTACGAGCAGTACTTC.

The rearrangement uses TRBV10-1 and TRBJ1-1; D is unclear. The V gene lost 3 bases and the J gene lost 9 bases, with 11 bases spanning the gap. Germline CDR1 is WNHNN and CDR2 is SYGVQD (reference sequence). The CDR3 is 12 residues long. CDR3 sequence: CASSDPGIQAFF. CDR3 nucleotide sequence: TGCGCCAGCAGTGATCCGGGGATCCAAGCTTTCTTT.

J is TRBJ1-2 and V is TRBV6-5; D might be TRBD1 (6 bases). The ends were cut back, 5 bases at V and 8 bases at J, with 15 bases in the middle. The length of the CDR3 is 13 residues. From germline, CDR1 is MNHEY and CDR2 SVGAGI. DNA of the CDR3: TGTGCCAGCAGTGCCGGACAGTTTGGAGGCTACACCTTC. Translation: CASSAGQFGGYTF.

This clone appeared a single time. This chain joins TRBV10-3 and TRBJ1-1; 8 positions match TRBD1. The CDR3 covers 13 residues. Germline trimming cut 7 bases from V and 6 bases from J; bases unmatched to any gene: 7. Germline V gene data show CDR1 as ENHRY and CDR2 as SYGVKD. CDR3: CAINQGAGAEAFF. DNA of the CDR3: TGTGCCATCAATCAGGGGGCGGGGGCTGAAGCTTTCTTT.

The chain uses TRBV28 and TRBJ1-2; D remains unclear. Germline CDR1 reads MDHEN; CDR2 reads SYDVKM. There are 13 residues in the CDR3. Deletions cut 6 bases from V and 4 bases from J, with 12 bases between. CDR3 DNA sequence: TGTGCCAGCAGGCCTGGGCAAACCTATGGCTACACCTTC. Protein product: CASRPGQTYGYTF.

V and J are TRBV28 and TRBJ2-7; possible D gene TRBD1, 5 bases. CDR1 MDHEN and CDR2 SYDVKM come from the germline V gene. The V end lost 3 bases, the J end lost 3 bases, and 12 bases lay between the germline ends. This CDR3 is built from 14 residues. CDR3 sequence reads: CASSFQDIYYEQYF. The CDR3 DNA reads TGTGCCAGCAGTTTCCAGGACATCTACTACGAGCAGTACTTC.

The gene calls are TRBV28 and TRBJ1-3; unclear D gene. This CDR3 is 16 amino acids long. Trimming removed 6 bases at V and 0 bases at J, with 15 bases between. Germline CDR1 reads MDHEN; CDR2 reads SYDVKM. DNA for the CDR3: TGTGCCAGCAGCCAGATAGTATCCCGCTCTGGAAACACCATATATTTT. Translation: CASSQIVSRSGNTIYF.

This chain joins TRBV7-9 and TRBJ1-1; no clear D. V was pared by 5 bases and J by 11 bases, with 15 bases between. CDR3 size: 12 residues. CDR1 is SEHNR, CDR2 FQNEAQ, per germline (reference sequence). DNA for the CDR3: TGTGCCAGCAGCCTTCGTACCCCCGTGGCTTTCTTT. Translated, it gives CASSLRTPVAFF.

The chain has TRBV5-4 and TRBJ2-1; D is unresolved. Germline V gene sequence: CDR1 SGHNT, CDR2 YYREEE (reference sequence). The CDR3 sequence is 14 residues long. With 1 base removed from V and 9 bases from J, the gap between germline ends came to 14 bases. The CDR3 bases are TGTGCCAGCAGCTTGAGAGGAAGCGATAGTGAGCAGTTCTTC. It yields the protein CASSLRGSDSEQFF. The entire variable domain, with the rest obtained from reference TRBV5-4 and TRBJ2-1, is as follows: ETGVTQSPTHLIKTRGQQVTLRCSSQSGHNTVSWYQQALGQGPQFIFQYYREEENGRGNFPPRFSGLQFPNYSSELNVNALELDDSALYLCASSLRGSDSEQFFGPGTRLTVL.

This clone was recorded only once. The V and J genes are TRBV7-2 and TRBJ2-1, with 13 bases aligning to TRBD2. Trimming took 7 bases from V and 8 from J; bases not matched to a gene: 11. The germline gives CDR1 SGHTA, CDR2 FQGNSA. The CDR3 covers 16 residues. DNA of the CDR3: TGTGCCAGCACCAGTGGGGGACTAGCGGGGCGCTATGAGCAGTTCTTC. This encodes CASTSGGLAGRYEQFF.

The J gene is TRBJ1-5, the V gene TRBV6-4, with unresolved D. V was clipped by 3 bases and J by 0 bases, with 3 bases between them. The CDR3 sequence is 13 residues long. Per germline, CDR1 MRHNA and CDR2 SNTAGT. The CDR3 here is CASSEYSNQPQHF. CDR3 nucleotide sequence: TGTGCCAGCAGTGAGTATAGCAATCAGCCCCAGCATTTT.

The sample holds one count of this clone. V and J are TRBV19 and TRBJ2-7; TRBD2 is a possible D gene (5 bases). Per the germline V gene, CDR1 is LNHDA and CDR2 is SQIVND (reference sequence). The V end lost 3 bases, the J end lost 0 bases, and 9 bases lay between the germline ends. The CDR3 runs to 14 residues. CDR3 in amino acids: CASSIAGYSYEQYF. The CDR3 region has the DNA TGTGCCAGTAGTATCGCGGGTTACTCCTACGAGCAGTACTTC.

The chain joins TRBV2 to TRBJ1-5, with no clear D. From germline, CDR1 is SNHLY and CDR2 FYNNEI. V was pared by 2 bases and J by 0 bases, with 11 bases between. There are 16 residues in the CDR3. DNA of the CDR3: TGTGCCAGCAGTGAATCTGGGCTCTATAGCAATCAGCCCCAGCATTTT. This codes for CASSESGLYSNQPQHF. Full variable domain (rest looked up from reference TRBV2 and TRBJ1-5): EPEVTQTPSHQVTQMGQEVILRCVPISNHLYFYWYRQILGQKVEFLVSFYNNEISEKSEIFDDQFSVERPDGSNFTLKIRSTKLEDSAMYFCASSESGLYSNQPQHFGDGTRLSIL.